In this sample, the clone carrying this TCR beta chain turned up many times. Its antigen is not identified. Sequencing used immunoSEQ multiplex PCR; TCRdb keeps in-frame clones, though not all of them. The sample includes 35,000 to 55,000 clones, none of them occurring once. J lost 10 bases, V lost 2 bases, and 15 bases had no gene match. This CDR3 spans 18 amino acids. Germline CDR1 reads LGHNA; CDR2 reads YNFKEQ. This entry comes from a study of T cells after posttransplantation cyclophosphamide. Notes on the study in general: Blood and skin or GI T cell repertoires showed limited TRB overlap. Recipient CMV seropositivity and CMV reactivation strongly tracked TRB clonality. Donor CD8+ memory clones often dominated recipient blood repertoires at later times.

Peripheral blood was collected from the related graft donor on the marrow donation day. The genes are TRBV4-2 and TRBJ2-1, with 12 bases fitting TRBD2. The TCR comes from a man aged 35-49 years in good health, CMV-negative, and a related stem cell transplant donor. The sequenced material came from PBMCs. The DNA of the CDR3 is TGTGCCAGCAGCCAACAAAACGCACCTAGCGGGGGGGCGGGGGAGCAGTTCTTC. Protein product: CASSQQNAPSGGAGEQFF.